This T cell receptor (beta chain) was sequenced in a study of T cells after yellow fever vaccination. About the research overall: Fractions containing few cells were prepared with SMART-Seq v4 Ultra Low Input.

General study findings and limits: Compared with primary, the secondary response was weaker and peaked at day 5, not 15. Among primary-vaccination clones, most reappeared after the booster, at roughly 95% for CD4 and around 91% for CD8.

For TCR, cDNA came from 5'RACE template switching, which added a universal primer site and UMIs. A single record per CDR3 protein comes from TCRdb applying MiXCR to the 5' RACE reads. The table records about 340,000 distinct CDR3 sequences, under 15% of them present only once. The sample holds a few counts of this clonotype. Its antigen is not identified. The CDR3 covers 13 residues. Germline V CDR1 and CDR2: MNHEY, SVGAGI. V lost 2 bases and J 0 bases, leaving 5 bases between the germline ends. Material: CD4+ T cells sorted from PBMCs, obtained 15 days after the yellow fever booster vaccination. V is TRBV6-5 and J is TRBJ2-7; D unclear. The TCR was taken from a man between 18 and 29 years old who received the YFV17D yellow fever vaccine. CDR3 coding DNA: TGTGCCAGCAGTTACCCGGACTCCTACGAGCAGTACTTC. Translated: CASSYPDSYEQYF.